The source of this T cell receptor (beta chain) is a study of radiation and T cells in renal cell carcinoma. Overall study: Nephrectomy followed 15 Gy stereotactic body radiation by 4 weeks.

This clone has only one observation. Only in-frame clones appear in the TCRdb table, and some are missing; sequencing was by immunoSEQ multiplex PCR. This repertoire shows about 150,000 clones, roughly nine tenths found once; its top ten account for about 4.3%. V lost 2 bases and J lost 4, with 17 bases in between. CDR3 size: 16 residues. Germline CDR1 is SGHNT and CDR2 is YYREEE (reference sequence). The time point was: baseline pretreatment blood. The treatment is: 15 Gy SBRT to primary tumor, nephrectomy 4 weeks later. The sequence was collected from a woman aged 70-85 years with renal cell carcinoma. Sample: blood, taken from a patient whose treatment included radiotherapy and nephrectomy. The rearrangement joins TRBV5-4 to TRBJ2-3; a possible D gene is TRBD2 (6 bases). The CDR3 DNA reads TGTGCCAGCAGCTTATGGGGCAGACTAGTCTCAGATACGCAGTATTTT. Its protein product is CASSLWGRLVSDTQYF.